Listed below are T cell receptor beta chains from one sample, sequenced in a study of PD-1 blockade in classical Hodgkin lymphoma. The method was immunoSEQ multiplex PCR; TCRdb's version includes in-frame clones alone and lacks a portion of them. The sample lists about 60,000 clones; more than 90% were seen once. Sequenced material: peripheral blood mononuclear cells (PBMCs), taken before the fourth cycle of nivolumab. The receptors come from a human donor with classical Hodgkin lymphoma. Both conserved end residues are part of each CDR3. D genes are given only for firm matches. Size values are once, few and many counts, or a class for expanded clones, and some rows have none.

- | TRBJ2-1 | TRBD1 | TRBV28 | CASRSGTGATSYNEQFF | TGTGCCAGCAGATCCGGGACAGGGGCAACTTCCTACAATGAGCAGTTCTTC
- | TRBJ2-6 | - | TRBV23-1 | CASSPNGAGANVLTF | TGCGCCAGCAGTCCGAACGGAGCCGGGGCCAACGTCCTGACTTTC
- | TRBJ2-7 | - | TRBV19 | CASSISQGDLYEQYF | TGTGCCAGTAGTATTAGCCAGGGCGACCTCTACGAGCAGTACTTC
- | TRBJ1-1 | - | TRBV5-1 | CASSLAPGSLAFF | TGCGCCAGCAGCTTGGCCCCAGGGTCCTTGGCTTTCTTT
- | TRBJ2-7 | TRBD1 | TRBV19 | CASSIRQGAREEQYF | TGTGCCAGTAGTATACGACAGGGGGCGCGTGAAGAGCAGTACTTC
- | TRBJ2-3 | - | TRBV10-2 | CASKGVSPDRRADTQYF | TGCGCCAGCAAAGGGGTGTCCCCTGACAGGAGGGCAGATACGCAGTATTTT
- | TRBJ2-5 | - | TRBV28 | CASSADGGKTTQYF | TGTGCCAGCAGTGCAGACGGGGGAAAGACGACCCAGTACTTC
- | TRBJ1-5 | - | TRBV7-2 | CASSSDGSQPQHF | TGTGCCAGCAGCTCGGACGGCAGTCAGCCCCAGCATTTT
once | TRBJ1-2 | TRBD1 | TRBV5-1 | CASSLSGTETSYGYTF | TGCGCCAGCAGCTTGAGTGGGACAGAGACATCCTATGGCTACACCTTC
- | TRBJ2-7 | TRBD1 | TRBV5-6 | CASSLPQGLQQYF | TGTGCCAGCAGCTTACCACAGGGGCTTCAGCAGTACTTC
- | TRBJ2-7 | - | TRBV11-2 | CASSLSETEQYF | TGTGCCAGCAGCTTATCGGAGACCGAGCAGTACTTC
- | TRBJ2-7 | - | TRBV27 | CASSFRSGVEQYF | TGTGCCAGCAGTTTTCGGTCCGGTGTCGAGCAGTACTTC
- | TRBJ2-7 | TRBD2 | TRBV6-4 | CASSEPGGPKYF | TGTGCCAGCAGTGAACCGGGGGGGCCAAAGTACTTC
few | TRBJ1-5 | - | TRBV4-2 | CASSQDRSASNQPQHF | TGTGCCAGCAGCCAAGATCGGTCGGCTAGCAATCAGCCCCAGCATTTT
- | TRBJ2-7 | - | TRBV5-1 | CASSLEWEHYEQYF | TGCGCCAGCAGCTTGGAGTGGGAGCACTACGAGCAGTACTTC
- | TRBJ2-7 | - | TRBV6-1 | CASSVEDRDSYEQYF | TGTGCCAGCAGTGTAGAGGACAGAGACTCCTACGAGCAGTACTTC
- | TRBJ1-2 | TRBD1 | TRBV7-9 | CASRPTGGADGGYTF | TGTGCCAGCAGGCCTACAGGGGGCGCGGATGGAGGCTACACCTTC
- | TRBJ1-4 | - | TRBV4-1 | CASSTFNRGEYAKLFF | TGCGCCAGCAGCACCTTCAACCGGGGGGAATATGCAAAACTGTTTTTT
- | TRBJ2-2 | - | TRBV18 | CASSPERNAYMTGELFF | TGTGCCAGCTCACCAGAGAGGAACGCGTATATGACCGGGGAGCTGTTTTTT
- | TRBJ2-7 | TRBD1 | TRBV5-4 | CASSQGDSSYEQYF | TGTGCCAGCAGTCAGGGGGACAGCTCCTACGAGCAGTACTTC
- | TRBJ2-5 | TRBD1 | TRBV29-1 | CSVVQDRAKETQYF | TGCAGCGTTGTACAGGACAGGGCGAAAGAGACCCAGTACTTC
- | TRBJ1-6 | - | TRBV7-2 | CASSFQGGNSPLHF | TGTGCCAGCAGCTTCCAGGGCGGTAATTCACCCCTCCACTTT
- | TRBJ2-7 | - | TRBV9 | CASGDRDAAYEQYF | TGTGCCAGCGGGGACCGGGACGCAGCCTACGAGCAGTACTTC
- | TRBJ2-5 | - | TRBV5-5 | CASSLELSYQETQYF | TGTGCCAGCAGCTTGGAGTTGTCGTACCAAGAGACCCAGTACTTC
- | TRBJ2-7 | - | TRBV27 | CASSFGLASYEQYF | TGTGCCAGCAGTTTCGGGCTAGCGAGCTACGAGCAGTACTTC
- | TRBJ2-7 | - | TRBV27 | CASSLSAKGVTYEQYF | TGTGCCAGCAGTTTATCGGCAAAAGGGGTAACCTACGAGCAGTACTTC
- | TRBJ2-5 | - | TRBV7-9 | CASTLGDQETQYF | TGTGCCAGCACCCTCGGCGATCAAGAGACCCAGTACTTC
- | TRBJ2-7 | - | TRBV4-1 | CASSQESEYYEQYF | TGCGCCAGCAGCCAAGAGTCGGAGTACTACGAGCAGTACTTC
- | TRBJ2-5 | TRBD1 | TRBV10-1 | CASSDWGQGAQETQYF | TGCGCCAGCAGTGATTGGGGACAGGGCGCCCAAGAGACCCAGTACTTC
- | TRBJ1-1 | - | TRBV6-6 | CASSYVDRSEAFF | TGTGCCAGCAGTTACGTGGACCGATCCGAAGCTTTCTTT
- | TRBJ1-3 | - | TRBV27 | CASSLTGAAAIYF | TGTGCCAGCAGTTTGACAGGAGCCGCCGCCATATATTTT
- | TRBJ2-1 | - | TRBV21-1 | CASSNLKTSDVSGEQFF | TGTGCCAGCAGCAATCTGAAGACTAGCGATGTATCTGGTGAGCAGTTCTTC
- | TRBJ1-4 | TRBD1 | TRBV6-1 | CASSESEGQGGEKLFF | TGTGCCAGCAGTGAATCGGAGGGACAGGGCGGGGAAAAACTGTTTTTT
- | TRBJ2-1 | - | TRBV4-1 | CASSQEPVGPHGGEQFF | TGCGCCAGCAGCCAAGAACCCGTAGGACCACACGGTGGTGAGCAGTTCTTC
- | TRBJ2-7 | - | TRBV4-1 | CASSRRPGTETYEQYF | TGCGCCAGCAGCCGACGGCCCGGGACGGAAACCTACGAGCAGTACTTC
once | TRBJ2-1 | TRBD2 | TRBV5-8 | CASSLASGRGIYNEQFF | TGTGCCAGCAGCTTGGCCAGTGGGAGGGGCATATACAATGAGCAGTTCTTC
- | TRBJ1-4 | - | TRBV10-3 | CAISGATNEKLFF | TGTGCCATCAGTGGGGCAACTAATGAAAAACTGTTTTTT
- | TRBJ1-4 | - | TRBV2 | CASSGRELEKLFF | TGTGCCAGCAGTGGCAGGGAACTGGAAAAACTGTTTTTT
few | TRBJ2-5 | TRBD1 | TRBV10-3 | CAIRGTGSETQYF | TGTGCCATCAGAGGGACAGGCTCGGAGACCCAGTACTTC
- | TRBJ2-5 | - | TRBV11-1 | CASSKTAQETQYF | TGTGCCAGCAGCAAGACAGCTCAAGAGACCCAGTACTTC
once | TRBJ2-5 | TRBD1 | TRBV30 | CAWSGGTGQVETQYF | TGTGCCTGGAGTGGGGGTACGGGACAGGTCGAGACCCAGTACTTC